This T cell receptor (beta chain) is drawn from a study of blood T cell repertoires in COVID-19. Overall study context: In each case, the material was cDNA or gDNA derived from T cells, B-cell-depleted T cells, or PBMCs.

Sequenced by immunoSEQ multiplex PCR; TCRdb stores in-frame clones only, minus some. Of about 70,000 clones listed, about three quarters are singletons. Germline-derived CDR1 and CDR2 are SGHRS and YFSETQ. Trimming removed 0 bases from V and 4 bases from J, with 10 bases in between. This CDR3 has 14 residues. The chain is built from TRBV5-1 and TRBJ1-1; D is perhaps TRBD1 (5 bases). The sequencing sample was made of peripheral blood. The TCR sequence derives from a human donor in a cohort sampled during active COVID-19. The CDR3 loop reads CASSLARAGTEAFF. In nucleotides, the CDR3 is TGCGCCAGCAGCTTGGCCAGGGCAGGCACTGAAGCTTTCTTT.